The 23 T cell receptor beta chains in this list originate from one sample, sequenced in a study of T cells in Graves' hyperthyroidism and ophthalmopathy. TCR beta CDR3 regions were amplified from RNA. Researchers ran a first-round RT-PCR on the TCR CDR3 using the HTBI primer set. MiXCR, applied by TCRdb to the multiplex PCR reads, yields one record per CDR3 protein. The sample has 300,000 or so distinct CDR3 sequences; 15% to 20% are singletons. The sample taken for sequencing was blood. The receptors originated from a woman aged 45 to 65 with Graves' hyperthyroidism.

This clonotype was counted only a few times. The chain is built from TRBV18 and TRBJ2-1, with 8 bases aligning to TRBD2. This CDR3 comprises 22 residues. The germline V gene has CDR1 KGHSH and CDR2 LQKENI. J gave up 2 bases and V 0 bases, and 21 bases lay outside the gene matches. The CDR3 is CASSPPITSGHTYNLAYNEQFF. DNA for the CDR3: TGTGCCAGCTCACCACCGATCACTAGCGGCCATACCTACAATCTGGCCTACAATGAGCAGTTCTTC.

This clonotype came up a few times. The CDR3 coding sequence is TGTGCCAGTTCGTCAGCGGGTGTTTACAGCTACGAGCAGTACTTC. Translation gives CASSSAGVYSYEQYF. The chain employs TRBV19 and TRBJ2-7; perhaps TRBD2 as D (6 bases). The CDR3 length is 15 residues. CDR1 and CDR2 from the germline V gene are LNHDA and SQIVND (reference sequence). The V end was cut by 8 bases, the J end by 3 bases, with 20 bases between.

The rearrangement uses TRBV5-1 and TRBJ2-1; D perhaps matches TRBD1 (5 bases). CDR1 and CDR2 from the germline V gene are SGHRS and YFSETQ. The V and J ends lost 0 bases and 9 bases respectively, with 19 bases between them. This CDR3 region has 16 residues. CDR3 DNA sequence: TGCGCCAGCAGCTTGGTTCTTGGGGCCCCCCGCGGTGAGCAGTTCTTC. This codes for CASSLVLGAPRGEQFF.

This clonotype was observed a few times. The chain joins TRBV5-1 to TRBJ2-5, with a tentative D call TRBD1 (6 bases). Germline CDR1 reads SGHRS; CDR2 reads YFSETQ. V was trimmed by 4 bases and J by 5 bases, leaving 15 bases between them. The length of the CDR3 is 14 residues. As DNA, the CDR3 is TGCGCCAGCAGCCAATGGACAGCAGCCGAGACCCAGTACTTC. Protein sequence: CASSQWTAAETQYF.

In this sample, this clonotype turned up many times. The CDR3 coding sequence is TGTGCCATAGGAGCGGGAAATGTTATAGATACGCAGTATTTT. It translates to CAIGAGNVIDTQYF. The V gene is TRBV2, the J gene TRBJ2-3; 7 nucleotides align to TRBD2. CDR3 length: 14 residues. V was clipped by 10 bases and J by 5 bases; unmatched bases: 12. CDR1 SNHLY and CDR2 FYNNEI come from the germline V gene.

This clonotype has just a few counts. The genes are TRBV3-1 and TRBJ2-1; 9 positions match TRBD2. The V segment lost 4 bases and the J segment 4 bases; nucleotides outside the gene matches: 2. Germline values: CDR1 LGHDT, CDR2 YNNKEL (reference sequence). This CDR3 region has 14 residues. This chain's CDR3 is CASSPSGEYNEQFF. The CDR3 nucleotides read TGTGCCAGCAGCCCTAGCGGGGAGTACAATGAGCAGTTCTTC.

The chain has TRBV3-1 and TRBJ1-2; 8 bases agree with TRBD1. The CDR3 has 12 residues. Germline assignment: CDR1 LGHDT and CDR2 YNNKEL (reference sequence). V gave up 0 bases and J gave up 12 bases; unmatched junction bases: 3. Here the CDR3 reads CASSQETGDHTF. The DNA of the CDR3 is TGTGCCAGCAGCCAAGAGACAGGGGATCACACCTTC.

This clonotype turned up a few times. The rearrangement uses TRBV20-1 and TRBJ2-2; TRBD1 aligns across 7 bases. This CDR3 comprises 14 residues. The germline V gene encodes CDR1 DFQATT and CDR2 SNEGSKA (reference sequence). The V gene end was trimmed by 1 base and the J gene end by 6 bases; junction bases not matched to a gene: 5. The CDR3 loop is CSARAPTGPGELFF. CDR3 bases: TGCAGTGCTAGAGCCCCGACAGGGCCCGGGGAGCTGTTTTTT.

This clonotype was seen repeatedly, ten times or more. V usage is TRBV12-3 or TRBV12-4 and J usage is TRBJ1-2; 9 bases line up with TRBD1. Trimming at V came to 6 bases and at J to 7 bases, leaving 9 bases not matched to a gene. The CDR3 covers 14 residues. The CDR3 reads CASSQRQGGSGYTF. The CDR3 nucleotides are TGTGCCAGCAGCCAAAGACAGGGGGGCTCTGGCTACACCTTC.

There are many counts of this clonotype. The chain recombines TRBV28 with TRBJ2-5; D tentatively reads TRBD1 or TRBD2 (6 bases each). V lost 7 bases and J 4 bases, leaving 19 bases between the germline ends. Germline V gene sequence: CDR1 MDHEN, CDR2 SYDVKM. The length of the CDR3 is 15 residues. The CDR3 here is CASNPQGGSGETQYF. Written as DNA, the CDR3 is TGTGCCAGCAATCCACAGGGAGGATCGGGAGAGACCCAGTACTTC.

The chain is built from TRBV20-1 and TRBJ2-7; D unclear. V gave up 3 bases and J gave up 5 bases, with 8 bases separating them. CDR3 length: 11 residues. The germline V gene encodes CDR1 DFQATT and CDR2 SNEGSKA (reference sequence). The CDR3 region is CSARVDHEQYF. Here the CDR3 DNA reads TGCAGTGCTAGGGTTGACCACGAGCAGTACTTC.

This clonotype was counted ten times or more. The chain couples TRBV5-1 to TRBJ2-1, with D uncertain. Germline V lookup: CDR1 SGHRS, CDR2 YFSETQ. Between the trimmed V and J ends, which lost 4 bases and 4 bases, there was a span of 21 bases. The CDR3 contains 17 residues. Here the CDR3 reads CASSPYPPQASYNEQFF. CDR3 DNA sequence: TGCGCCAGCAGCCCCTACCCCCCTCAGGCGTCGTACAATGAGCAGTTCTTC.

The rearrangement joins TRBV5-1 to TRBJ2-5; D gene unclear. This CDR3 has 15 amino acids. The germline CDR1 and CDR2 sequences are SGHRS and YFSETQ. V was cut by 0 bases and J by 3 bases, with 12 bases left in between. CDR3 bases: TGCGCCAGCAGCTTGGGTAACAGACATGAAGAGACCCAGTACTTC. Its protein product is CASSLGNRHEETQYF. The full variable domain, its missing parts supplied by reference TRBV5-1 and TRBJ2-5, is KAGVTQTPRYLIKTRGQQVTLSCSPISGHRSVSWYQQTPGQGLQFLFEYFSETQRNKGNFPGRFSGRQFSNSRSEMNVSTLELGDSALYLCASSLGNRHEETQYFGPGTRLLVL.

The genes are TRBV13 and TRBJ2-1, with TRBD2 identical over 9 bases. This CDR3 contains 16 residues. CDR1 is PRHDT, CDR2 FYEKMQ, per germline (reference sequence). The ends lost 1 base at V and 8 bases at J; junction bases unmatched: 9. CDR3 in DNA: TGTGCCAGCAGCTTAGAGGGCGGGAGGGCCAGTTATGAGCAGTTCTTC. Protein: CASSLEGGRASYEQFF.

A few counts support this clonotype. The chain recombines TRBV3-1 with TRBJ2-3; perhaps TRBD2 as D (7 bases). CDR1 is LGHDT, CDR2 YNNKEL, per germline (reference sequence). Trimming took off 0 bases at V and 5 bases at J, with 15 bases between the two ends. This CDR3 has 16 residues. The CDR3 spells CASSQDRWGGGDTQYF. The CDR3 DNA is TGTGCCAGCAGCCAAGATCGGTGGGGGGGCGGAGATACGCAGTATTTT.

This clonotype was detected ten times or more. The chain joins TRBV11-2 to TRBJ2-1; D uncertain. V gave up 1 base and J gave up 10 bases, with 8 bases separating them. Germline CDR1 SGHAT, CDR2 FQNNGV. The CDR3 is 12 residues long. This CDR3 is CASSLGQLEQFF. The CDR3 nucleotides read TGTGCCAGCAGCTTAGGGCAGCTGGAGCAGTTCTTC. Looking up the rest from reference TRBV11-2 and TRBJ2-1 gives the full variable domain: EAGVAQSPRYKIIEKRQSVAFWCNPISGHATLYWYQQILGQGPKLLIQFQNNGVVDDSQLPKDRFSAERLKGVDSTLKIQPAKLEDSAVYLCASSLGQLEQFFGPGTRLTVL.

This clonotype occurred once. This may be a read error, as it is one base from a much larger clone. The chain is built from TRBV2 and TRBJ1-4; TRBD1 is a possible D gene (6 bases). Trimming took off 4 bases at V and 10 bases at J, with 19 bases between the two ends. Germline V lookup: CDR1 SNHLY, CDR2 FYNNEI. This CDR3 is built from 15 residues. The CDR3 region is CASSAHRAGGGKLFF. The CDR3 DNA sequence: TGTGCCAGCAGTGCCCACAGGGCCGGCGGGGGAAAACTGTTTTTT.

This clonotype was counted many times. The V call is TRBV2, the J call TRBJ2-7, with D perhaps matching TRBD2 (5 bases). The CDR3 has 15 amino acids. The V gene's germline CDR1 is SNHLY and CDR2 FYNNEI. V was trimmed by 4 bases and J by 6 bases, leaving 19 bases between them. The chain's CDR3 is CASSVSSFLAVEQYF. CDR3 bases: TGTGCCAGCAGTGTTAGTTCGTTTCTAGCCGTCGAGCAGTACTTC.

This clonotype has just a few counts. The genes are TRBV28 and TRBJ2-7, with 8 bases that match TRBD1. Germline V gene data show CDR1 as MDHEN and CDR2 as SYDVKM. The CDR3 runs to 12 residues. The ends lost 6 bases at V and 9 bases at J; junction bases unmatched: 7. CDR3 residues: CASSTTGDPQYF. In nucleotides, the CDR3 is TGTGCCAGCAGCACGACAGGGGATCCGCAGTACTTC.

This clonotype was observed a handful of times. This chain uses TRBV4-2 with TRBJ2-2; D unclear. CDR1 LGHNA and CDR2 YNFKEQ come from the germline V gene. The V gene lost 0 bases and the J gene lost 3 bases, with 17 bases spanning the gap. The CDR3 runs 18 residues. DNA for the CDR3: TGTGCCAGCAGCCAAGATCCCGGCCTCCTTCAGGACACCGGGGAGCTGTTTTTT. Translation gives CASSQDPGLLQDTGELFF.

This clonotype has a count of ten or more. The gene calls are TRBV7-2 and TRBJ2-1; TRBD2 might be the D (5 bases). Germline V gene sequence: CDR1 SGHTA, CDR2 FQGNSA. The length of the CDR3 is 15 residues. V dropped 0 bases and J dropped 10 bases, with 16 bases sitting between them. CDR3: CASSLASPGLVEQFF. In DNA, the CDR3 is TGTGCCAGCAGCTTAGCGTCCCCGGGGTTGGTCGAGCAGTTCTTC.

This clonotype appeared a single time. The rearrangement uses TRBV5-4 and TRBJ2-3; D is perhaps TRBD2 (7 bases). V lost 4 bases and J lost 2, with 20 bases in between. This CDR3 spans 17 amino acids. Germline-derived CDR1 and CDR2 are SGHNT and YYREEE (reference sequence). CDR3 protein: CASSQDTGGRHTDTQYF. The CDR3 bases are TGTGCCAGCAGCCAAGACACGGGGGGCCGCCACACAGATACGCAGTATTTT. The variable domain in full, completed from reference TRBV5-4 and TRBJ2-3, reads ETGVTQSPTHLIKTRGQQVTLRCSSQSGHNTVSWYQQALGQGPQFIFQYYREEENGRGNFPPRFSGLQFPNYSSELNVNALELDDSALYLCASSQDTGGRHTDTQYFGPGTRLTVL.

The sample holds many counts of this clonotype. The V and J genes are TRBV11-2 and TRBJ2-7; 8 bases fit TRBD2. The V and J ends lost 3 bases and 1 base, in that order; junction bases with no gene match: 2. The CDR3 loop spans 14 amino acids. From germline, CDR1 is SGHAT and CDR2 FQNNGV. CDR3 nucleotide sequence: TGTGCCAGCAGCTTGGTAGCGGGATCCTACGAGCAGTACTTC. Amino acid sequence: CASSLVAGSYEQYF.